What follows are 28 T cell receptor beta chains derived from one specimen sequenced in a study of blood T cell repertoires in COVID-19. Here immunoSEQ multiplex PCR was the method, and the copy in TCRdb shows in-frame clones only, minus some. The top ten clones hold approximately 5.1% of a sample with under 250,000 clones, 85% of them seen once. Sequenced input: peripheral blood. These receptors were collected from a man aged 45-65 years with COVID-19, enrolled during active disease.

The rearrangement uses TRBV25-1 and TRBJ2-5, with 9 bases aligning to TRBD2. The V gene end was trimmed by 5 bases and the J gene end by 4 bases; junction bases not matched to a gene: 8. CDR3 size: 15 residues. Germline V CDR1 and CDR2: MGHDK, SYGVNS. CDR3 DNA sequence: TGTGCCAGCAGTCCCCACGCGGGGGGGACAGAGACCCAGTACTTC. Its protein is CASSPHAGGTETQYF.

The gene calls are TRBV7-9 and TRBJ1-3; perhaps TRBD1 as D (6 bases). Trimming cost V 4 bases and J 2 bases, with 18 bases left between them. The CDR3 contains 17 residues. CDR1 is SEHNR, CDR2 FQNEAQ, per germline (reference sequence). The CDR3 DNA is TGTGCCAGCAGCTCAAAACAGGGACGGGTTGCTGGAAACACCATATATTTT. This codes for CASSSKQGRVAGNTIYF. The full variable domain, with the rest looked up from reference TRBV7-9 and TRBJ1-3, is DTGVSQNPRHKITKRGQNVTFRCDPISEHNRLYWYRQTLGQGPEFLTYFQNEAQLEKSRLLSDRFSAERPKGSFSTLEIQRTEQGDSAMYLCASSSKQGRVAGNTIYFGEGSWLTVV.

The chain recombines TRBV11-3 with TRBJ1-1, with TRBD1 as a possible D gene (6 bases). There are 12 residues in the CDR3. CDR1 and CDR2 from the germline V gene are SGHNT and YENEEA. V was pared by 6 bases and J by 7 bases, with 12 bases between. CDR3 loop: CASRGRGSEAFF. The CDR3 nucleotides are TGTGCCAGCAGGGGCAGGGGAAGTGAAGCTTTCTTT.

This clone came up once. The chain uses TRBV6-5 and TRBJ2-2; D perhaps matches TRBD1 (6 bases). The CDR3 extends over 16 amino acids. Trimming took off 3 bases at V and 1 base at J, with 12 bases between the two ends. Germline loops: CDR1 MNHEY, CDR2 SVGAGI. CDR3 in DNA: TGTGCCAGCAGTTATTCAGACAGGAAGAACACCGGGGAGCTGTTTTTT. It is translated as CASSYSDRKNTGELFF.

This chain links TRBV6-5 with TRBJ2-7; tentative D call: TRBD2 (5 bases). The CDR3 has 12 amino acids. Trimming took off 7 bases at V and 3 bases at J, with 10 bases between the two ends. Germline V gene data show CDR1 as MNHEY and CDR2 as SVGAGI. CDR3 residues: CASIGLDYEQYF. DNA of the CDR3: TGTGCCAGCATCGGACTGGACTACGAGCAGTACTTC.

On this clone: A read error may account for a junction end that differs from germline. The gene calls are TRBV9 and TRBJ2-3; weak D call: TRBD2 (7 bases). Germline lookup yields CDR1 SGDLS and CDR2 YYNGEE. The CDR3 runs to 14 residues. The CDR3: CASSVEPMGGAVTF. CDR3 bases: TGTGCCAGCAGCGTAGAGCCGATGGGGGGGGCGGTTACTTTT.

This chain uses TRBV5-1 with TRBJ2-5; TRBD2 matches 10 bases. The CDR3 consists of 15 residues. Germline V gene data show CDR1 as SGHRS and CDR2 as YFSETQ. Trimming took 2 bases from V and 3 from J; bases not matched to a gene: 4. CDR3 loop: CASSFDGTSEETQYF. The CDR3 DNA follows: TGCGCCAGCAGCTTCGACGGGACTAGCGAAGAGACCCAGTACTTC.

CDR3 region: CASGRTGGSSDTQYF. The CDR3 DNA reads TGTGCCAGCGGAAGGACAGGGGGATCTTCAGATACGCAGTATTTT. J is TRBJ2-3 and V is TRBV25-1, with 10 positions matching TRBD1. Per the germline V gene, CDR1 is MGHDK and CDR2 is SYGVNS. CDR3 size: 15 residues. V gave up 8 bases and J gave up 4 bases; unmatched junction bases: 9.

The V gene is TRBV5-8, the J gene TRBJ2-1, with D unresolved. Germline values: CDR1 SGHTS, CDR2 YDEGEE. CDR3 size: 10 residues. The V gene lost 2 bases and the J gene lost 16 bases, with 10 bases spanning the gap. The CDR3 here is CASSFSSSFF. The CDR3 DNA reads as TGTGCCAGCAGCTTCTCTAGTTCTTTCTTC.

This clone was seen just once. This chain uses TRBV2 with TRBJ1-1; D may be TRBD1 (5 bases). The CDR3 contains 15 residues. Trimming took off 2 bases at V and 4 bases at J, with 14 bases between the two ends. CDR1 and CDR2 from the germline V gene are SNHLY and FYNNEI. Written as DNA, the CDR3 is TGTGCCAGCAGTGAATTTCGGGGGGGTGGCACTGAAGCTTTCTTT. Its translation: CASSEFRGGGTEAFF.

The chain carries TRBV2 and TRBJ2-7; the D gene is possibly TRBD1 (6 bases). The CDR3 runs to 13 residues. Deletions cut 7 bases from V and 3 bases from J, with 13 bases between. Germline V gene lookup returns CDR1 SNHLY and CDR2 FYNNEI. CDR3 sequence: CASIQDRNYEQYF. As DNA, the CDR3 is TGTGCCAGCATTCAGGACAGAAACTACGAGCAGTACTTC.

The rearrangement joins TRBV10-3 to TRBJ1-6; 10 nucleotides align to TRBD1. Germline V gives CDR1 ENHRY, CDR2 SYGVKD. V was clipped by 2 bases and J by 5 bases; unmatched bases: 3. This CDR3 has 16 amino acids. CDR3 sequence: CAISERTGGDNSPLHF. Here the CDR3 DNA reads TGTGCCATCAGTGAGCGGACAGGGGGGGATAATTCACCCCTCCACTTT.

This chain links TRBV7-6 with TRBJ2-7; D perhaps matches TRBD1 (5 bases). There are 14 residues in the CDR3. The V gene lost 1 base and the J gene lost 0 bases, with 7 bases spanning the gap. Germline values: CDR1 SGHVS, CDR2 FNYEAQ. CDR3 loop: CASSLGQFSYEQYF. The CDR3, as DNA: TGTGCCAGCAGCTTAGGACAGTTCTCCTACGAGCAGTACTTC.

The rearrangement links TRBV5-1 to TRBJ2-7; 10 bases match TRBD2. Germline V lookup: CDR1 SGHRS, CDR2 YFSETQ. CDR3 length: 18 amino acids. The V gene end was trimmed by 0 bases and the J gene end by 0 bases; junction bases not matched to a gene: 9. Written as DNA, the CDR3 is TGCGCCAGCAGCTTGGGGCTTAATAGCGGGGGGTTCTCCTACGAGCAGTACTTC. Its translation is CASSLGLNSGGFSYEQYF. Complete variable domain (other parts from reference TRBV5-1 and TRBJ2-7): KAGVTQTPRYLIKTRGQQVTLSCSPISGHRSVSWYQQTPGQGLQFLFEYFSETQRNKGNFPGRFSGRQFSNSRSEMNVSTLELGDSALYLCASSLGLNSGGFSYEQYFGPGTRLTVT.

The chain combines TRBV5-1 with TRBJ1-1; the match to TRBD1 covers 7 bases. CDR3 length equals 15 residues. The V segment lost 5 bases and the J segment 1 base; nucleotides outside the gene matches: 8. Germline V gives CDR1 SGHRS, CDR2 YFSETQ. The CDR3 loop is CASSKEGQPNTEAFF. In DNA, the CDR3 is TGCGCCAGCAGTAAGGAGGGACAGCCGAACACTGAAGCTTTCTTT.

This chain connects TRBV15 to TRBJ2-3; D is ambiguous. In germline, CDR1 is LNHNV, CDR2 YYDKDF (reference sequence). This CDR3 has 14 residues. V was cut by 6 bases and J by 0 bases, with 10 bases left in between. Here the CDR3 DNA reads TGTGCCACCAGTGGCCAGACTAGCACAGATACGCAGTATTTT. Protein: CATSGQTSTDTQYF.

This sequence joins TRBV5-5 and TRBJ2-2, with D perhaps TRBD2 (7 bases). Germline loops: CDR1 SGHKS, CDR2 YYEKEE (reference sequence). Trimming took off 1 base at V and 2 bases at J, with 12 bases between the two ends. This CDR3 contains 16 residues. Here the CDR3 DNA reads TGTGCCAGCAGCTTGTGGGGGGGCCGAAACACCGGGGAGCTGTTTTTT. Translation: CASSLWGGRNTGELFF.

The rearrangement links TRBV7-9 to TRBJ1-3; tentative D call: TRBD1 (5 bases). Germline V gene lookup returns CDR1 SEHNR and CDR2 FQNEAQ (reference sequence). V was trimmed by 5 bases and J by 7 bases, leaving 12 bases between them. The CDR3 totals 13 residues. The CDR3: CASSGDLSNTIYF. Here the CDR3 DNA reads TGTGCCAGCAGCGGGGACTTATCGAACACCATATATTTT.

The V call is TRBV30, the J call TRBJ2-3, with 9 bases that match TRBD2. With V trimmed by 2 bases and J by 6 bases, 6 bases remained unmatched. CDR3 length: 14 amino acids. Germline lookup yields CDR1 GTSNPN and CDR2 SVGIG (reference sequence). This chain's CDR3 is CAWSLGGGADTQYF. As DNA, the CDR3 is TGTGCCTGGAGTTTGGGCGGGGGGGCCGATACGCAGTATTTT. The variable domain in full, completed from reference TRBV30 and TRBJ2-3, reads SQTIHQWPATLVQPVGSPLSLECTVEGTSNPNLYWYRQAAGRGLQLLFYSVGIGQISSEVPQNLSASRPQDRQFILSSKKLLLSDSGFYLCAWSLGGGADTQYFGPGTRLTVL.

This chain joins TRBV3-1 (or the pseudogene TRBV3-2) and TRBJ2-6, with 10 bases lining up with TRBD2. The germline V gene has CDR1 LGHDT and CDR2 YNNKEL (reference sequence). The CDR3 is made up of 20 amino acids. V lost 2 bases and J lost 0; bases outside the gene matches: 10. CDR3 protein: CASSQWGSSGGSSGANVLTF. The CDR3 DNA is TGTGCCAGCAGCCAATGGGGTTCTAGCGGGGGAAGCTCTGGGGCCAACGTCCTGACTTTC.

This rearrangement joins TRBV18 to TRBJ2-7; D is perhaps TRBD2 (6 bases). The CDR3 is 15 residues long. The V end was cut by 1 base, the J end by 6 bases, with 16 bases between. The germline CDR1 and CDR2 sequences are KGHSH and LQKENI. The DNA for the CDR3 is TGTGCCAGCTCACCACGGTCTGGGGGGTCTAGCGAGCAGTACTTC. Amino acids: CASSPRSGGSSEQYF.

This sequence joins TRBV27 and TRBJ2-7; no clear D. The CDR3 contains 13 residues. V lost 2 bases and J 3 bases, leaving 8 bases between the germline ends. Looked up from germline, CDR1 is MNHEY and CDR2 is SMNVEV (reference sequence). The CDR3 protein is CASSLQANYEQYF. CDR3 in DNA: TGTGCCAGCAGTTTACAGGCGAACTACGAGCAGTACTTC.

The rearrangement joins TRBV25-1 to TRBJ2-7; TRBD2 aligns across 11 bases. V trimming: 4 bases; J trimming: 0 bases; junction bases outside the gene matches: 5. Germline V lookup: CDR1 MGHDK, CDR2 SYGVNS. The CDR3 consists of 16 residues. The CDR3: CASSGGLAGNSYEQYF. The CDR3, as DNA: TGTGCCAGCAGTGGTGGACTAGCGGGTAACTCCTACGAGCAGTACTTC.

The chain uses TRBV11-3 and TRBJ2-3; D gene ambiguous. Germline V gene lookup returns CDR1 SGHNT and CDR2 YENEEA. The V end lost 4 bases, the J end lost 0 bases, and 17 bases lay between the germline ends. The CDR3 consists of 17 residues. DNA for the CDR3: TGTGCCAGCAGCTCCAGTGGAGAGATCTCTAGCACAGATACGCAGTATTTT. It specifies CASSSSGEISSTDTQYF.

This chain joins TRBV9 and TRBJ2-3; 9 bases line up with TRBD2. The trim removed 0 bases at V and 6 bases at J, leaving 5 bases unmatched. Germline V lookup: CDR1 SGDLS, CDR2 YYNGEE. The length of the CDR3 is 15 residues. The CDR3 protein is CASSVVAGAKDTQYF. The CDR3 nucleotides are TGTGCCAGCAGCGTAGTAGCGGGGGCAAAGGATACGCAGTATTTT.

CDR3 in amino acids: CASSLSAVYEQFF. The CDR3 DNA reads as TGTGCCAGCAGTTTGTCGGCGGTCTATGAGCAGTTCTTC. The chain combines TRBV12-3 or TRBV12-4 with TRBJ2-1; D is undetermined. There are 13 residues in the CDR3. Trimming shortened V by 3 bases and J by 8 bases, and 11 bases separated the two germline ends.

The V call is TRBV24-1, the J call TRBJ2-1; 9 positions agree with TRBD1. From germline, CDR1 is KGHDR and CDR2 SFDVKD. V was clipped by 2 bases and J by 7 bases; unmatched bases: 2. The CDR3 runs to 14 residues. For the CDR3, the DNA is TGTGCCACCAGTGATTGGACAGGGGAGAATGAGCAGTTCTTC. Amino acid sequence: CATSDWTGENEQFF.

The chain combines TRBV19 with TRBJ2-7; 11 bases line up with TRBD1. Germline lookup yields CDR1 LNHDA and CDR2 SQIVND (reference sequence). The trim removed 4 bases at V and 4 bases at J, leaving 6 bases unmatched. This CDR3 contains 15 residues. The CDR3 DNA reads as TGTGCCAGTAGTAAATACGGACAGGGGGCATACGAGCAGTACTTC. This gives the protein CASSKYGQGAYEQYF. The full variable domain, completed using reference TRBV19 and TRBJ2-7, is DGGITQSPKYLFRKEGQNVTLSCEQNLNHDAMYWYRQDPGQGLRLIYYSQIVNDFQKGDIAEGYSVSREKKESFPLTVTSAQKNPTAFYLCASSKYGQGAYEQYFGPGTRLTVT.